The T cell receptor (beta chain) under discussion was sequenced for a study of human T cells and chemical hapten exposure. Study-wide background: Epicutaneous patch tests delivered 0.01% DPC to the upper back, with evaluation at 6 days. TCR yield per sample varied, mainly due to pooled library volumes.

CDR1 and CDR2 (germline): SEHNR, FQNEAQ (reference sequence). V shed 5 bases, J shed 2 bases, and the junction held 11 bases outside the gene matches. The CDR3 is 17 residues long. In its sample, this clonotype was seen many times. Antigen specificity is unknown. Overall study findings and caveats: The donors suffered from alopecia, so their immune response may not match that of healthy people.

Time point here: patch test 2, 6 weeks after DPC sensitization. Indicated treatment: therapeutic diphenylcyclopropenone sensitization with weekly scalp DPC. The authors' processing: Sample TCR totals centred on a median of approximately 96,000, ranging roughly 20,000 to 750,000. TCRdb re-derived calls from the RACE reads in MiXCR, one entry per CDR3 protein. The V and J calls shown here were made by TCRdb, not taken from the authors' results. The profile covers 89,000 or so distinct CDR3 sequences, with 6.6% appearing a single time and under 1.5% taken by the ten largest. The genes are TRBV7-9 and TRBJ2-2; 7 nucleotides match TRBD2. The material was whole blood, obtained in connection with sensitization to the hapten diphenylcyclopropenone (DPC). The TCR comes from a woman aged 25-40 years with alopecia areata. Some clones in this sample may be carry-over from other donors' samples. CDR3 amino acids: CASSPNPGLDNTGELFF. The CDR3, as DNA: TGTGCCAGCAGCCCCAACCCCGGACTAGACAACACCGGGGAGCTGTTTTTT.